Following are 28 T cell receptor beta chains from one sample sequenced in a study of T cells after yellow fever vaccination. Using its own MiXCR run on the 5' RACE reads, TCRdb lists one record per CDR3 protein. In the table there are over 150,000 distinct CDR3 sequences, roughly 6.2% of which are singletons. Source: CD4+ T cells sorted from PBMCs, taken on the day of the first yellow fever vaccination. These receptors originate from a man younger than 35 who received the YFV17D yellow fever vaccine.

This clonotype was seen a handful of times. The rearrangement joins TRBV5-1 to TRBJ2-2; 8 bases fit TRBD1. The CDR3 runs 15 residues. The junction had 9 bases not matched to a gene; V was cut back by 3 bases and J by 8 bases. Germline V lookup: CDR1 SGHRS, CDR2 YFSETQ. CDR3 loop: CASSYGTGSIGELFF. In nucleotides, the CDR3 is TGCGCCAGCAGCTACGGGACAGGTTCGATTGGGGAGCTGTTTTTT.

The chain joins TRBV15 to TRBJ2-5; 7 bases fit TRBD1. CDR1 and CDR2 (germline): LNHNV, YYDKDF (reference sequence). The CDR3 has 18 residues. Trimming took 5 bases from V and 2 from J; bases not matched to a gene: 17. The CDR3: CATSFLEGGEATQETQYF. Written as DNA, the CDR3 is TGTGCCACCAGCTTCCTGGAAGGGGGCGAGGCTACACAAGAGACCCAGTACTTC.

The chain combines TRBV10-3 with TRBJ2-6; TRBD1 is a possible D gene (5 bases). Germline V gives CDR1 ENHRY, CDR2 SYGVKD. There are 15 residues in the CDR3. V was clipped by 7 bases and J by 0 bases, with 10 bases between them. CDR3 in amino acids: CAIMKGISGANVLTF. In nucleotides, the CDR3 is TGTGCCATCATGAAGGGGATCTCTGGGGCCAACGTCCTGACTTTC.

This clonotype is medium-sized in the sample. CDR3 DNA: TGTGCCAGCAACTCACGGGGCAGCACAGATACGCAGTATTTT. Its protein is CASNSRGSTDTQYF. The chain uses TRBV3-1 and TRBJ2-3; D possibly matches TRBD1 or TRBD2 (5 bases each). V was shortened by 7 bases and J by 0 bases, with 11 bases between the two germline ends. In germline, CDR1 is LGHDT, CDR2 YNNKEL (reference sequence). The CDR3 runs to 14 residues.

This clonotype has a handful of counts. CDR3 DNA sequence: TGTGCCAGCAGCTTAGATTCCGGGACAAGGGGTGAAAAACTGTTTTTT. As protein: CASSLDSGTRGEKLFF. The chain employs TRBV7-2 and TRBJ1-4; D may be TRBD1 (6 bases). Germline V gives CDR1 SGHTA, CDR2 FQGNSA. Between the trimmed V and J ends, which lost 1 base and 7 bases, there was a span of 16 bases. The CDR3 loop spans 16 amino acids.

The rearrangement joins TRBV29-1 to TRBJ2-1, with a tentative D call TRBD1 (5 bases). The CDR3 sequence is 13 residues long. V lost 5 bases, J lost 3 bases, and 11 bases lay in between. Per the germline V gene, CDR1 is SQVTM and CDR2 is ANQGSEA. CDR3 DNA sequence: TGCAGCGTTCCAAGGGGATACTACAATGAGCAGTTCTTC. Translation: CSVPRGYYNEQFF.

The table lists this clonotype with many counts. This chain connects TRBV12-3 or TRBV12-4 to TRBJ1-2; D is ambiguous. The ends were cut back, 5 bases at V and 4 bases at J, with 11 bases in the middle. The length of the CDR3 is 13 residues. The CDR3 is CASSPMASYGYTF. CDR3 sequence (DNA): TGTGCCAGCAGTCCAATGGCAAGCTATGGCTACACCTTC.

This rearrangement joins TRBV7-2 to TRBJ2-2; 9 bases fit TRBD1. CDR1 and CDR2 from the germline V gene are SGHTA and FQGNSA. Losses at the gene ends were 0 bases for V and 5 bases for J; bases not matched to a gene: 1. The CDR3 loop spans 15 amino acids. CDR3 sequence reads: CASSLATGGTGELFF. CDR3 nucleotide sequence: TGTGCCAGCAGCTTAGCGACAGGGGGGACCGGGGAGCTGTTTTTT.

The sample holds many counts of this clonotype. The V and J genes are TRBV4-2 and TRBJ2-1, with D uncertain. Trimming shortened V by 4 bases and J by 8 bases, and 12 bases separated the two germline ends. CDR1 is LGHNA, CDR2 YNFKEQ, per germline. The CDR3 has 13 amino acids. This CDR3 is CASSPTPFDEQFF. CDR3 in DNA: TGTGCCAGCAGCCCAACCCCCTTTGATGAGCAGTTCTTC.

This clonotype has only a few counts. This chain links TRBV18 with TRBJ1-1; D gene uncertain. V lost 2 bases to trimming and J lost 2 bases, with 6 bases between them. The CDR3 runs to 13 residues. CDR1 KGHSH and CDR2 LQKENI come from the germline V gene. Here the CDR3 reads CASSPGVNTEAFF. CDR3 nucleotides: TGTGCCAGCTCACCAGGAGTAAACACTGAAGCTTTCTTT.

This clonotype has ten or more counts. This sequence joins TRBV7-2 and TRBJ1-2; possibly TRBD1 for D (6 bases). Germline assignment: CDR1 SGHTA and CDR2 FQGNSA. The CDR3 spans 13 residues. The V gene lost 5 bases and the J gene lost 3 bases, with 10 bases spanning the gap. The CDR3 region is CASSRRGDYGYTF. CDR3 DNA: TGTGCCAGCAGCCGTAGGGGGGACTATGGCTACACCTTC.

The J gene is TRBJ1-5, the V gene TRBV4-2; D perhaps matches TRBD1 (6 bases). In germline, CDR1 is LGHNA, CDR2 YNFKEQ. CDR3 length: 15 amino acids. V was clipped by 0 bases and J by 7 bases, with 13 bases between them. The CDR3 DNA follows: TGTGCCAGCAGCCAAGAGACAGGAGAGAAACAGCCCCAGCATTTT. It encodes CASSQETGEKQPQHF.

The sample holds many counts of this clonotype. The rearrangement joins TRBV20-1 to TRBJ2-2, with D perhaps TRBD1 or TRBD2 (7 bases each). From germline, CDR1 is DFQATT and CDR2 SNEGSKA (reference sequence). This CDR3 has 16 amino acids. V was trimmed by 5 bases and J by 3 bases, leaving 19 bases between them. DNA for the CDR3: TGCAGTGCTCTCTTGGGGAGGGGGCTCTACACCGGGGAGCTGTTTTTT. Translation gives CSALLGRGLYTGELFF.

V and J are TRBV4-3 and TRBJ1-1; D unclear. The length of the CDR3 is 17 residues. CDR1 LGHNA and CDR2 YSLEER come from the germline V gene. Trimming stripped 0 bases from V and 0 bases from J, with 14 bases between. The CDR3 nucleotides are TGCGCCAGCAGCCAAGATGCGTCAGGAGCCGTGAACACTGAAGCTTTCTTT. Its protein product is CASSQDASGAVNTEAFF.

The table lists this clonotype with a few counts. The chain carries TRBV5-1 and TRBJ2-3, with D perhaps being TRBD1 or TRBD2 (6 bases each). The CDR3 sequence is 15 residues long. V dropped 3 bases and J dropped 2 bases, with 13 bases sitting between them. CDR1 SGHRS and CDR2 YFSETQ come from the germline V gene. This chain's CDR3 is CASSYRGVDTDTQYF. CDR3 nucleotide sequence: TGCGCCAGCAGCTATAGGGGGGTGGACACAGATACGCAGTATTTT.

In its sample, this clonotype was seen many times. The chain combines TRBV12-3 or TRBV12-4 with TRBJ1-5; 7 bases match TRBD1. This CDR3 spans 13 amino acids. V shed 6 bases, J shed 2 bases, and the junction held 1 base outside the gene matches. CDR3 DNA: TGTGCCAGCAGGGGGACAGGCAATCAGCCCCAGCATTTT. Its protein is CASRGTGNQPQHF.

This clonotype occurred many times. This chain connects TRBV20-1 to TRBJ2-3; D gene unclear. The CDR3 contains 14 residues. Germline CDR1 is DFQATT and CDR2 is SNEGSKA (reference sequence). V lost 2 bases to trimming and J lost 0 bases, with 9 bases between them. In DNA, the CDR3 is TGCAGTGCTAGACTGACACAAAGCACAGATACGCAGTATTTT. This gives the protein CSARLTQSTDTQYF.

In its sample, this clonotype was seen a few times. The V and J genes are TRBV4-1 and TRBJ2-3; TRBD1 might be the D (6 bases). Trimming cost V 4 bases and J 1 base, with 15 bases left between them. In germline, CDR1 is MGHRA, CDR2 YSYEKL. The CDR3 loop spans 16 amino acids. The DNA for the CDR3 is TGCGCCAGCAGCCTGCATCAGGGGCCTGGCACAGATACGCAGTATTTT. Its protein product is CASSLHQGPGTDTQYF.

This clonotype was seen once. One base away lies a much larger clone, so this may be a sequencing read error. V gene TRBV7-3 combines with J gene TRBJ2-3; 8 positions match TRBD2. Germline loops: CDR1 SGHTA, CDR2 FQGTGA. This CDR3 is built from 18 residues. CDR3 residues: CTSSLSSGGGLSTDTQYF. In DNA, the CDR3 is TGTACCAGCAGCTTAAGTTCCGGCGGGGGGTTGAGCACAGATACGCAGTATTTT.

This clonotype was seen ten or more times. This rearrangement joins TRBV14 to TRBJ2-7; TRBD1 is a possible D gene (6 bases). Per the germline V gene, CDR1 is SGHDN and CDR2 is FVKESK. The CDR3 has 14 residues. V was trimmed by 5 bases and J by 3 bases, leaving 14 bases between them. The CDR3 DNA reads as TGTGCCAGCAGCTTAAGGGGGACCCTCTACGAGCAGTACTTC. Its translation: CASSLRGTLYEQYF.

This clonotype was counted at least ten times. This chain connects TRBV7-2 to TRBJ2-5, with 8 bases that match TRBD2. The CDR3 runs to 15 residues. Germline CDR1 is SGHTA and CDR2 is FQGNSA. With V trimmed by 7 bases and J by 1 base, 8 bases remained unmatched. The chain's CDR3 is CASKAGASLQETQYF. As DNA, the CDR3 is TGTGCCAGCAAAGCGGGGGCCTCCCTCCAAGAGACCCAGTACTTC.

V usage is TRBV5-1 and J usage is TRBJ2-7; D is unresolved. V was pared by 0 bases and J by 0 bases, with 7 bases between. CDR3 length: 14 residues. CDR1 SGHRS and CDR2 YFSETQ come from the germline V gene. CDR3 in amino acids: CASSLAGYSYEQYF. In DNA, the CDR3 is TGCGCCAGCAGCTTGGCCGGCTACTCCTACGAGCAGTACTTC.

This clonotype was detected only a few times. CDR3 amino acids: CASSLGGGTDGQPQHF. The CDR3 DNA reads as TGTGCCAGCAGCTTAGGAGGAGGGACGGACGGTCAGCCCCAGCATTTT. The rearrangement joins TRBV7-9 to TRBJ1-5, with D perhaps TRBD1 (5 bases). The V gene lost 1 base and the J gene lost 6 bases, with 16 bases spanning the gap. The CDR3 length is 16 residues. Germline V gives CDR1 SEHNR, CDR2 FQNEAQ (reference sequence).

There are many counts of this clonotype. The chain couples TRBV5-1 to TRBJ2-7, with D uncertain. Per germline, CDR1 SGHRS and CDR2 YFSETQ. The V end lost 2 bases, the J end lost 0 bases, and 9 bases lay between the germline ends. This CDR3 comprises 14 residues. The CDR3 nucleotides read TGCGCCAGCAGCTTAATGACCGACTCCTACGAGCAGTACTTC. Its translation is CASSLMTDSYEQYF.

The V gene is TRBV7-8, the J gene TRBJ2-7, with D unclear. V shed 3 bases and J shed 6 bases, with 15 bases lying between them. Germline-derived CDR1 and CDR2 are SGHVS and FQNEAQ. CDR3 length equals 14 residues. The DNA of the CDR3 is TGTGCCAGCAGCTTTAGAGCGACCGCCCGCGAGCAGTACTTC. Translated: CASSFRATAREQYF.

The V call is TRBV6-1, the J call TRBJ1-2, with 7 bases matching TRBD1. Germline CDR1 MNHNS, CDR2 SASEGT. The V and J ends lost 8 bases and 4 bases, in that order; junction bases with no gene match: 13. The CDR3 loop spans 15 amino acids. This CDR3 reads CASQTGIPAGYGYTF. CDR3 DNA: TGTGCCAGCCAGACAGGGATCCCGGCGGGCTATGGCTACACCTTC.

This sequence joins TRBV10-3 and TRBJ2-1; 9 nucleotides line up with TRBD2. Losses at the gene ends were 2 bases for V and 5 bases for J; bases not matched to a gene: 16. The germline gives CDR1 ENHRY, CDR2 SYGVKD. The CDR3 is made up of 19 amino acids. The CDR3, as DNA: TGTGCCATCAGTGAGACCAGCATTACCTTAGCGGGGGCCGACAATGAGCAGTTCTTC. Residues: CAISETSITLAGADNEQFF.

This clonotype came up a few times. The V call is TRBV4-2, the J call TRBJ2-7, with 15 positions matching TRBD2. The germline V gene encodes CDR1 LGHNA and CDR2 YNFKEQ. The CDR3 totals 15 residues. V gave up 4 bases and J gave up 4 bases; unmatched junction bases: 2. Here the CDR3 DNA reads TGTGCCAGCAGCCTGGGACTAGCGGGGGGTTACGAGCAGTACTTC. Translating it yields CASSLGLAGGYEQYF.